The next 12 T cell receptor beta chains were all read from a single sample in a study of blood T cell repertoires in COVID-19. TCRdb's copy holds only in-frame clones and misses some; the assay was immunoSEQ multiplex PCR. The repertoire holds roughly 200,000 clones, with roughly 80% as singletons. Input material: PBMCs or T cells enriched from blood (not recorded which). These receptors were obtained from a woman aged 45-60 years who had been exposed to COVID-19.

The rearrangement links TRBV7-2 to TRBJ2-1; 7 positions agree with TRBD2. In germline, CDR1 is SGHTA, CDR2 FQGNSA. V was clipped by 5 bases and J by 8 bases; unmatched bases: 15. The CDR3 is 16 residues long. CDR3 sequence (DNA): TGTGCCAGCAGCCCCTGGTATGGGGGGGGAAGCGATGAGCAGTTCTTC. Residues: CASSPWYGGGSDEQFF.

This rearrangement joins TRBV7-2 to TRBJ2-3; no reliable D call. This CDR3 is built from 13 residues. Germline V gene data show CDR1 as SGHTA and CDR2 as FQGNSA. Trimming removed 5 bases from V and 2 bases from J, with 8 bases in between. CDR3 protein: CASSDIYTDTQYF. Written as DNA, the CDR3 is TGTGCCAGCAGCGACATCTACACAGATACGCAGTATTTT.

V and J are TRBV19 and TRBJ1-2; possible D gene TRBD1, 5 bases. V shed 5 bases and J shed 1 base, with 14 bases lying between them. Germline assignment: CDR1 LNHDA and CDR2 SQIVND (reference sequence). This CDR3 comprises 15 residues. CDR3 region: CASSLMGQGNYGYTF. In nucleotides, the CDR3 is TGTGCCAGTAGTCTCATGGGGCAGGGTAACTATGGCTACACCTTC.

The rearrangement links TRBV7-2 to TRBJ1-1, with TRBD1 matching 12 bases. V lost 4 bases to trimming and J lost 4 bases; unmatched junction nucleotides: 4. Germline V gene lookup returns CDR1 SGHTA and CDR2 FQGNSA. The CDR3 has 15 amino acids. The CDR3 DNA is TGTGCCAGCAGCTCACGGGGACAGGGGGCCACTGAAGCTTTCTTT. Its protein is CASSSRGQGATEAFF.

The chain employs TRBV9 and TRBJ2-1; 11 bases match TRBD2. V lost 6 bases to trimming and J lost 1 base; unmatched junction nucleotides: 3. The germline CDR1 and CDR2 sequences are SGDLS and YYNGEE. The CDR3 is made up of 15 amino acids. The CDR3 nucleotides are TGTGCCAGCACCCGACTAGCGGGGTCCTACAATGAGCAGTTCTTC. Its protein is CASTRLAGSYNEQFF.

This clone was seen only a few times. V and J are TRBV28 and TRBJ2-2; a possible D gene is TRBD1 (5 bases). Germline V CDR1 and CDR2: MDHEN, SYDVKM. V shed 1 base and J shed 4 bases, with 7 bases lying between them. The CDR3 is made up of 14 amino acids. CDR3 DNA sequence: TGTGCCAGCAGTTTATTCCAGGGCACCGGGGAGCTGTTTTTT. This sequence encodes CASSLFQGTGELFF.

CDR3 bases: TGCAGCGTTGGGGGCCTGAATCAGCCCCAGCATTTT. This encodes CSVGGLNQPQHF. V usage is TRBV29-1 and J usage is TRBJ1-5; maybe TRBD1 (5 bases). Germline CDR1 is SQVTM and CDR2 is ANQGSEA. The CDR3 contains 12 residues. V dropped 4 bases and J dropped 4 bases, with 8 bases sitting between them.

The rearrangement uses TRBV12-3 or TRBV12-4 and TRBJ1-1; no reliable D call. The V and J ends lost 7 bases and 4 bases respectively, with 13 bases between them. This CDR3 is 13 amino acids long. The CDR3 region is CASTPPSGTEAFF. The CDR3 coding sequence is TGTGCCAGCACCCCCCCCTCAGGCACTGAAGCTTTCTTT.

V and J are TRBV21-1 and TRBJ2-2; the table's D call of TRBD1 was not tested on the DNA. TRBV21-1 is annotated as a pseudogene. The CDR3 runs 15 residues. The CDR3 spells CASRGAPFGTGELFF. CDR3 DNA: TGTGCCAGCAGGGGCGCCCCATTTGGCACCGGGGAGCTGTTTTTT.

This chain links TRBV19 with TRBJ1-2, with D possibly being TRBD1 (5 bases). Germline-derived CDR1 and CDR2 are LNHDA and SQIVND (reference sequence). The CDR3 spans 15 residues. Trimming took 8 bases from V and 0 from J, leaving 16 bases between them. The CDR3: CASGSRGSANYGYTF. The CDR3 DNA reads TGTGCCAGTGGTTCTAGGGGTAGTGCTAACTATGGCTACACCTTC.

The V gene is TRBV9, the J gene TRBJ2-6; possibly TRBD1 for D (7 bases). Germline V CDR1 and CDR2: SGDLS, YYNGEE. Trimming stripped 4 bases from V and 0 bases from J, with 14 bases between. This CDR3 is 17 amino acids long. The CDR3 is CASSRGTASSGANVLTF. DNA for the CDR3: TGTGCCAGCAGCCGCGGGACAGCGAGCTCTGGGGCCAACGTCCTGACTTTC.

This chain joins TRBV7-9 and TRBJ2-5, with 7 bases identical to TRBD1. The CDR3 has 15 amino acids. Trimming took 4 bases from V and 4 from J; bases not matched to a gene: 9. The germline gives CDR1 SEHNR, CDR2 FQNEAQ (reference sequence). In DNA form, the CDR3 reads TGTGCCAGCAGCTACGGACAGGTCGGTGGAGAGACCCAGTACTTC. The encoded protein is CASSYGQVGGETQYF.